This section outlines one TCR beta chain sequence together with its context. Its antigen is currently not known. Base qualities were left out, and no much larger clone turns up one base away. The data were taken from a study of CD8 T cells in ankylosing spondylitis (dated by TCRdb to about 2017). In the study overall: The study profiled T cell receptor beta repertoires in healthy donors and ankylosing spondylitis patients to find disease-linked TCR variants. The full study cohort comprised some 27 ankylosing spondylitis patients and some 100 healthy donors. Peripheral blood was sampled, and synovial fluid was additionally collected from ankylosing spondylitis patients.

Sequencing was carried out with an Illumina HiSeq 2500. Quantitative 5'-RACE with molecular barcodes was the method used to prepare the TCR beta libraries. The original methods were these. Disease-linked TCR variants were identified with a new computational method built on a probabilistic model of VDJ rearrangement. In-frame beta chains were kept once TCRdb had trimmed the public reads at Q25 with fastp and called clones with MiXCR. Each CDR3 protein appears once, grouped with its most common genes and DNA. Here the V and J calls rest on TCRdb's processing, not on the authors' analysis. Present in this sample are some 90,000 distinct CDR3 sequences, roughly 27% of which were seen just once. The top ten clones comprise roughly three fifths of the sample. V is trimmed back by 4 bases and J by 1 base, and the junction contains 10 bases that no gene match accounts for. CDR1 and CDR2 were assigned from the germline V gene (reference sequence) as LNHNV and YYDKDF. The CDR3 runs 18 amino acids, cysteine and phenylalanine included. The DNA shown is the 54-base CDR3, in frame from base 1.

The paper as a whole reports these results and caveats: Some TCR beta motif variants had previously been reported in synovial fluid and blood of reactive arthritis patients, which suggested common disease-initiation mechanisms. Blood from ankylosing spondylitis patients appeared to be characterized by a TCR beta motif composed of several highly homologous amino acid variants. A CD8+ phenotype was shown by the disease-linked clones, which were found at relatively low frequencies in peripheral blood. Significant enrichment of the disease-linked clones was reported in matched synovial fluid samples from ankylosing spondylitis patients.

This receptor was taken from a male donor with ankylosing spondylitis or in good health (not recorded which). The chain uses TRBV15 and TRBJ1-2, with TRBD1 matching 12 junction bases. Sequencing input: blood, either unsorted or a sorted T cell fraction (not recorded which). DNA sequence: TGTGCCACCAGCACCTTCTCCGGGACAGGGGGCCTTAACTATGGCTACACCTTC. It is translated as CATSTFSGTGGLNYGYTF.